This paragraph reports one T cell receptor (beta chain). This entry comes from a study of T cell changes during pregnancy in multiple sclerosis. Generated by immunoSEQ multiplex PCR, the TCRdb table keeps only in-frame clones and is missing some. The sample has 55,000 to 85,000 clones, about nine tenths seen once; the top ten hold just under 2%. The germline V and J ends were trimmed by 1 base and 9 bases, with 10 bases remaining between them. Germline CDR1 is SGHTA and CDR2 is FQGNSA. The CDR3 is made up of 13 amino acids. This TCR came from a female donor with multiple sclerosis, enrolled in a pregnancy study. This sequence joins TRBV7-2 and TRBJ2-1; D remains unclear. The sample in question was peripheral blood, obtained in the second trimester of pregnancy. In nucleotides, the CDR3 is TGTGCCAGCAGCTTAGACCCAGGCGCTGAGCAGTTCTTC. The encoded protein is CASSLDPGAEQFF.